A selection of T cell receptor beta chains follows, all from one sample in a study of blood T cell repertoires in COVID-19. Using immunoSEQ multiplex PCR, the repertoire was profiled, and TCRdb retains in-frame clones only, with some absent. This table has 200,000 to 250,000 clones, about 79% appearing once. The sequencing sample was made of peripheral blood. The receptors shown here come from a middle-aged man with active or convalescent COVID-19. Each CDR3 is given with its conserved first and last residue. D genes are given only for firm matches. The listing skips clone size in some rows; elsewhere it reads once, few, many or a size class.

clone_size,d_call,v_call,j_call,cdr3_nt,cdr3_aa
-,TRBD1,TRBV5-1,TRBJ2-2,TGCGCCAGCAGCCTAGGACAGGGGAGAGTGTCCGGGGAGCTGTTTTTT,CASSLGQGRVSGELFF
-,-,TRBV7-2,TRBJ1-5,TGTGCCAGCAGCTTAGGGGGCGGACAGTTGAGTACCCAGCATTTT,CASSLGGGQLSTQHF
-,-,TRBV24-1,TRBJ1-5,TGTGCCACGAACGCCAGACCGGGGCAGCCCCAGCATTTT,CATNARPGQPQHF
once,-,TRBV5-4,TRBJ2-5,TGTGCCAGCAGCTCAGGACAGGAGGGGCAAGAGACCCAGTACTTC,CASSSGQEGQETQYF
-,TRBD1,TRBV20-1,TRBJ1-2,TGCAGTGCTAGTCTGACAGGGACCTATGGCTACACCTTC,CSASLTGTYGYTF
few,TRBD1,TRBV19,TRBJ1-2,TGTGCCAGTACCCTCTCGGACAGGGGGCATGGCTACACCTTC,CASTLSDRGHGYTF
-,-,TRBV28,TRBJ1-5,TGTGCCAGCAGTTTTTCGGGGGGCGGCAATCAGCCCCAGCATTTT,CASSFSGGGNQPQHF
-,TRBD1,TRBV6-6,TRBJ1-6,TGTGCCAGCAGTCGTCCAGGGGGGTCGGGACAGGGTAATTCACCCCTCCACTTT,CASSRPGGSGQGNSPLHF
-,-,TRBV5-1,TRBJ1-1,TGCGCCAGCAGCTTGGGGCCAGGGAGGGACACTGAAGCTTTCTTT,CASSLGPGRDTEAFF
-,TRBD1,TRBV13,TRBJ2-3,TGTGCCAGCAGCTGCCTGGGACAGGTGAACACAGATACGCAGTATTTT,CASSCLGQVNTDTQYF
once,TRBD2,TRBV28,TRBJ2-7,TGTGCCAGCAGCTCCGAGGGGCTCCTAGCGGGAGAAGGGATGAGCAACGAGCAGTACTTC,CASSSEGLLAGEGMSNEQYF
few,-,TRBV9,TRBJ2-2,TGTGCCAGCGGGACTGACACCGGGGAGCTGTTTTTT,CASGTDTGELFF
-,TRBD1,TRBV13,TRBJ2-5,TGTGCCAGCAGCCTGGCGACAGGGGGCCAAGAGACCCAGTACTTC,CASSLATGGQETQYF
few,-,TRBV18,TRBJ1-1,TGTGCCAGCTCAGGCCGGGACACAGCTTTCTTT,CASSGRDTAFF
-,TRBD1,TRBV10-3,TRBJ2-2,TGTGCCATCAGTGGGCCCGGGACAGGGAAAAACCTCCCGGGGGGCGGGGAGCTGTTTTTT,CAISGPGTGKNLPGGGELFF
once,TRBD1,TRBV7-8,TRBJ1-6,TGTGCCAGCAGCTTAAGTACAGGGGGTAGATCACCCCTCCACTTT,CASSLSTGGRSPLHF
few,TRBD2,TRBV28,TRBJ2-3,TGTGCCAGCAGTTCTCGACAGGGGACTAGCGGCCCAGATACGCAGTATTTT,CASSSRQGTSGPDTQYF
once,TRBD2,TRBV4-2,TRBJ2-5,TGTGCCAGCAGCCAAGTCGGTGGTGGTGTGACTAGCGCCGAGACCCAGTACTTC,CASSQVGGGVTSAETQYF
-,-,TRBV5-1,TRBJ1-1,TGCGCCAGCAGCTTGGGTCCGGGGATAAGGACTGAAGCTTTCTTT,CASSLGPGIRTEAFF
-,TRBD1,TRBV6-5,TRBJ2-3,TGTGCCAGCAGTTACTCGCCGGGACAGGGCACAGATACGCAGTATTTT,CASSYSPGQGTDTQYF
-,TRBD1,TRBV5-1,TRBJ1-4,TGCGCCAGCAGCTCTCAGGGACAGTCTAATGAAAAACTGTTTTTT,CASSSQGQSNEKLFF
-,TRBD1,TRBV6-2/TRBV6-3,TRBJ1-5,TGTGCCAGCAGTACCCGACAGGGGGTGAGCAATCAGCCCCAGCATTTT,CASSTRQGVSNQPQHF
once,-,TRBV11-3,TRBJ1-5,TGTGCCAGCAGCCTAACGCAGGGATTTCACCAGCCCCAGCATTTT,CASSLTQGFHQPQHF
once,TRBD1,TRBV5-1,TRBJ1-3,TGCGCCAGCAGCCTAAGGACAGGGGGCTTAGGCTCTGGAAACACCATATATTTT,CASSLRTGGLGSGNTIYF
-,-,TRBV5-4,TRBJ1-1,TGTGCCAGCAGCTTGGCCCGTACAGGGAACACTGAAGCTTTCTTT,CASSLARTGNTEAFF
once,TRBD1,TRBV20-1,TRBJ1-5,TGCAGTGCTAGTCCAATCGACAGGGACCGGTTGAATCAGCCCCAGCATTTT,CSASPIDRDRLNQPQHF
few,TRBD1,TRBV7-9,TRBJ1-4,TGTGCCAGCAGCCTGACAGGGGGTGGCGAAAAACTGTTTTTT,CASSLTGGGEKLFF
-,-,TRBV28,TRBJ1-2,TGTGCCAGCAGCCGGGGAGCCCCTTATGGCTACACCTTC,CASSRGAPYGYTF
-,TRBD1,TRBV18,TRBJ1-1,TGTGCCAGCTCACATCGGACAGGGGCCTATAACACTGAAGCTTTCTTT,CASSHRTGAYNTEAFF
-,TRBD1,TRBV29-1,TRBJ2-1,TGCAGCGTTCGCCGACAGGGGTATGACAATGAGCAGTTCTTC,CSVRRQGYDNEQFF
-,TRBD1,TRBV9,TRBJ2-1,TGTGCCAGCAGCGGTGGGGACAGGGCCGGTGAGCAGTTCTTC,CASSGGDRAGEQFF
-,TRBD1,TRBV18,TRBJ1-1,TGTGCCAGCTCACCACAGGGGGCGAACACTGAAGCTTTCTTT,CASSPQGANTEAFF
-,TRBD1,TRBV7-8,TRBJ1-6,TGTGCCAGCAGCCTAATTCGGGACAGTCGTAATTCACCCCTCCACTTT,CASSLIRDSRNSPLHF
-,TRBD2,TRBV4-1,TRBJ2-2,TGCGCCAGCAGCCAGTCTAGCGGGACGAACACCGGGGAGCTGTTTTTT,CASSQSSGTNTGELFF
few,TRBD1,TRBV5-1,TRBJ2-3,TGCGCCAGCAGCGAGACAGGGCTCTCAGATACGCAGTATTTT,CASSETGLSDTQYF
-,TRBD2,TRBV7-2,TRBJ2-1,TGTGCCAGCAGCTTCCTAGCGGGGGGAGAGCAGTTCTTC,CASSFLAGGEQFF
-,TRBD1,TRBV2,TRBJ2-2,TGTGCCAGCAGTGTAGGGGGCTCTTTTAACTGGGAGCTGTTTTTT,CASSVGGSFNWELFF
-,-,TRBV6-1,TRBJ2-2,TGTGCCAGCAGTGAGTCGGCGGAACTGTCCACCGGGGAGCTGTTTTTT,CASSESAELSTGELFF
-,TRBD1,TRBV6-5,TRBJ1-5,TGTGCCAGCAGCCCCCGGGACAGGAGTAATCAGCCCCAGCATTTT,CASSPRDRSNQPQHF
few,TRBD1,TRBV7-6,TRBJ1-4,TGTGCCAGCAGCCCAGACAGGGGGCGACATGAAAAACTGTTTTTT,CASSPDRGRHEKLFF
once,-,TRBV4-3,TRBJ2-7,TGCGCCAGCAGCCAAGTCGCGTACCACGAGCAGTACTTC,CASSQVAYHEQYF
-,TRBD1,TRBV12-5,TRBJ2-2,TGTGCTAGTCCTGGGGGGCGGACAGGGTCTAGCACCGGGGAGCTGTTTTTT,CASPGGRTGSSTGELFF
-,-,TRBV19,TRBJ1-2,TGTGCCAGTAGTATAGGACAATACGATGGCTACACCTTC,CASSIGQYDGYTF
-,-,TRBV9,TRBJ2-1,TGTGCCAGCAGCGTAGTCTTCGGGGGGCCCCTCAATGAGCAGTTCTTC,CASSVVFGGPLNEQFF
-,-,TRBV6-6,TRBJ2-2,TGTGCCAGCAGTTACGGGCAGGGTGGGGACACCGGGGAGCTGTTTTTT,CASSYGQGGDTGELFF
-,-,TRBV14,TRBJ2-3,TGTGCCAGCAGCCAAGTCGGTGGAGGTACGCAGTATTTT,CASSQVGGGTQYF
medium-sized,TRBD2,TRBV9,TRBJ2-3,TGTGCCAGCAGCGTCGGGACTAGCGGGATCGATACGCAGTATTTT,CASSVGTSGIDTQYF
-,TRBD2,TRBV5-1,TRBJ2-5,TGCGCCAGCAGCTCCGGACTAGCGGGAATAGGCGGCCAAGAGACCCAGTACTTC,CASSSGLAGIGGQETQYF
-,-,TRBV7-3,TRBJ2-7,TGTGCCAGCAGCTTAACGTCCGGGATCGAGCAGTACTTC,CASSLTSGIEQYF
-,-,TRBV28,TRBJ2-2,TGTGCCAGCAGTCAGGGACTGTCGGGGACCGGGGAGCTGTTTTTT,CASSQGLSGTGELFF